The clone carrying this T cell receptor beta chain was counted ten times or more. There were TCR beta CDR3 regions amplified from RNA transcripts. The HTBI primer set was used in a first-round RT-PCR of the TCR CDR3. Via MiXCR, TCRdb re-called the multiplex PCR reads, giving one row per CDR3 protein. In the table there are hundreds of thousands of distinct CDR3 sequences, around a third of which are singletons. These data originate in a study of T cells in Graves' hyperthyroidism and ophthalmopathy. Study overall: At initial diagnosis, before any treatment had begun, peripheral blood was obtained.

Clinicians diagnosed patients from clinical symptoms, serum thyroxine and TRAb, thyroid ultrasound and orbital computed tomography. Germline V gives CDR1 SGHTA, CDR2 FQGTGA. Trimming removed 0 bases from V and 4 bases from J, with 12 bases in between. CDR3 size: 16 residues. The sample taken for sequencing was blood. This sequence was found in a middle-aged woman with Graves' hyperthyroidism. The chain joins TRBV7-3 to TRBJ2-2; D perhaps matches TRBD2 (6 bases). The DNA of the CDR3 is TGTGCCAGCAGCTTAACTGGAGGGCAGTCCACCGGGGAGCTGTTTTTT. It yields the protein CASSLTGGQSTGELFF.